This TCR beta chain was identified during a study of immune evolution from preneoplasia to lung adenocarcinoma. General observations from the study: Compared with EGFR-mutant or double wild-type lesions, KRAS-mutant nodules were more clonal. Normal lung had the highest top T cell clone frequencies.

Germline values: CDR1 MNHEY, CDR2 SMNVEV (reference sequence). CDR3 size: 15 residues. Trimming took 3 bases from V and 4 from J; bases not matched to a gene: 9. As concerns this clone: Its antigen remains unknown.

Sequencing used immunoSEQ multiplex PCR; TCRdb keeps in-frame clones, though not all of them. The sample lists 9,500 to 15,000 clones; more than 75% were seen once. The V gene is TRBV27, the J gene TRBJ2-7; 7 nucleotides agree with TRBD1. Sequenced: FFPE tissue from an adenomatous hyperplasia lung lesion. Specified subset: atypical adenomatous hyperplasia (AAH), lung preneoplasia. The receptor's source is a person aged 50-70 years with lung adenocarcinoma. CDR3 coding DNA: TGTGCCAGCAGTTTGTCAGGGGGTTCGGTGTACGAGCAGTACTTC. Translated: CASSLSGGSVYEQYF.